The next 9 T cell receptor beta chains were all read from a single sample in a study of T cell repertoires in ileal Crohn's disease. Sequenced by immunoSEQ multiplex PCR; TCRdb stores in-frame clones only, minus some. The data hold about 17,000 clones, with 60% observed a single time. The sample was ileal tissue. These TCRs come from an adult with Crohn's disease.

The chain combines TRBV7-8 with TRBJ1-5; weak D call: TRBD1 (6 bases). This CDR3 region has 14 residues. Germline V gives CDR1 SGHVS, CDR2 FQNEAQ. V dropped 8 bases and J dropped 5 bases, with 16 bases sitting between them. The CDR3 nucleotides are TGTGCCAGCTCCTTCGGGACACTTTATCAGCCCCAGCATTTT. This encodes CASSFGTLYQPQHF.

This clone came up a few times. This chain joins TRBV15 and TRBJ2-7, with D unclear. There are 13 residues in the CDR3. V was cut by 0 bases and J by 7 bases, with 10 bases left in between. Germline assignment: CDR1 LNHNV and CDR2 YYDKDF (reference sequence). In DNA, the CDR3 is TGTGCCACCAGCAGAGACCCGGGTTGGGAGCAGTACTTC. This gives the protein CATSRDPGWEQYF.

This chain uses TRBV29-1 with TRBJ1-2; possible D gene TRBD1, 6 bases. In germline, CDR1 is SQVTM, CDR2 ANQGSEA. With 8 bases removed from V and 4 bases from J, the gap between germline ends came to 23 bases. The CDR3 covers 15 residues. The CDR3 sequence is CSTQQGTNFPYGYTF. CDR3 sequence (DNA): TGCAGCACTCAACAGGGAACCAACTTCCCCTATGGCTACACCTTC.

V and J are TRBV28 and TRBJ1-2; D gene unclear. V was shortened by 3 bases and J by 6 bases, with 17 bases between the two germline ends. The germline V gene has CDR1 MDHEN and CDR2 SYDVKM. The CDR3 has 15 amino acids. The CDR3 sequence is CASSFNRAVIDGYTF. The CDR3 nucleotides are TGTGCCAGCAGTTTTAACCGCGCGGTCATCGATGGCTACACCTTC.

The CDR3 loop is CASSLRGGTYEQYF. For the CDR3, the DNA is TGTGCCAGCAGCTTGCGGGGGGGAACCTACGAGCAGTACTTC. This chain joins TRBV5-6 and TRBJ2-7; 8 bases line up with TRBD2. CDR1 is SGHDT, CDR2 YYEEEE, per germline. The CDR3 totals 14 residues. Trimming removed 1 base from V and 2 bases from J; junction bases left unmatched: 2. The full variable domain, its missing parts supplied by reference TRBV5-6 and TRBJ2-7, is DAGVTQSPTHLIKTRGQQVTLRCSPKSGHDTVSWYQQALGQGPQFIFQYYEEEERQRGNFPDRFSGHQFPNYSSELNVNALLLGDSALYLCASSLRGGTYEQYFGPGTRLTVT.

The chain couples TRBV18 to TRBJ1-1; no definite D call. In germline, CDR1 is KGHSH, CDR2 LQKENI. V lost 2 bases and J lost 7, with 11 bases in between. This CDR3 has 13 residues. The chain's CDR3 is CASSPIITSEAFF. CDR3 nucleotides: TGTGCCAGCTCACCAATAATAACAAGTGAAGCTTTCTTT.

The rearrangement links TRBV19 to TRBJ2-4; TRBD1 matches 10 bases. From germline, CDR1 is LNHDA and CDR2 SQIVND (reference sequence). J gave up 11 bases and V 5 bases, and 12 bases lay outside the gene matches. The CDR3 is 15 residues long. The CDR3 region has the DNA TGTGCCAGTAGTTACGGGACAGGGGCCGTGAGCCTTCAGTACTTC. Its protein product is CASSYGTGAVSLQYF.

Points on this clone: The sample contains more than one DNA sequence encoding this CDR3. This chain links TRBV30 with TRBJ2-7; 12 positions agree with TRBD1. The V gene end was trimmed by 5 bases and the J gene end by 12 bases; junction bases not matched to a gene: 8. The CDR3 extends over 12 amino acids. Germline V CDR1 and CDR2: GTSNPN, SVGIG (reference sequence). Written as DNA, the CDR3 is TGTGCCTGGGGCAGGGACAGGGGGCTTTCGTACTTC. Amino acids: CAWGRDRGLSYF.

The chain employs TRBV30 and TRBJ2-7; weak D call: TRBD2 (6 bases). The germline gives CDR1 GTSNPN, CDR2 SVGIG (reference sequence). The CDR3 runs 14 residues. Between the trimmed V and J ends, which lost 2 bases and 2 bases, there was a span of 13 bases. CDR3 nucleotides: TGTGCCTGGAGTAGGAGCGGGCCTACCTACGAGCAGTACTTC. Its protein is CAWSRSGPTYEQYF.